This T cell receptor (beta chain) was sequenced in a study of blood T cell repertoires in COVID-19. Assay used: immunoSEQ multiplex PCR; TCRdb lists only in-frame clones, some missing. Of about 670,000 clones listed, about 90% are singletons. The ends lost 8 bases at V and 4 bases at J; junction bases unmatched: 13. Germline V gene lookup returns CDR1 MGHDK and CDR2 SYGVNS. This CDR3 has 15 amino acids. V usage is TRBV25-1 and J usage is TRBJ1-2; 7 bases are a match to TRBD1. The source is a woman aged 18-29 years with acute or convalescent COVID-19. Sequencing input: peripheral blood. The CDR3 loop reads CASGPGGVGSYGYTF. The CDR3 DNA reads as TGTGCCAGCGGCCCAGGGGGAGTAGGGTCCTATGGCTACACCTTC.